This is a list of T cell receptor beta chains from one sample in a study of cytomegalovirus exposure and HLA in healthy donors. Some clones are missing from TCRdb's copy, which holds only in-frame ones; the method was immunoSEQ multiplex PCR. The table records roughly 200,000 clones, around nine tenths of them present only once. The specimen sequenced was PBMCs. The receptors here all came from a man in his thirties or forties in good health and CMV-seropositive. The CDR3 runs from the conserved cysteine through the conserved F or W. Fields, in order: V gene, J gene, clone size, D gene, CDR3 DNA, CDR3 protein. D genes are given only for firm matches. Size is stated for part of the rows, as once, few or many counts, or as a class when the clone is expanded.

V gene: TRBV30
J gene: TRBJ1-2
clone size: few
D gene: .
CDR3 DNA: TGTGCCTGCTTTTCAGGAGGCTACACCTTC
CDR3 protein: CACFSGGYTF

V gene: TRBV4-2
J gene: TRBJ1-5
clone size: .
D gene: TRBD1
CDR3 DNA: TGTGCCAGCAGCCACGATGGCACAGGGGGCTATCAGCCCCAGCATTTT
CDR3 protein: CASSHDGTGGYQPQHF

V gene: TRBV5-6
J gene: TRBJ2-3
clone size: .
D gene: TRBD2
CDR3 DNA: TGTGCCAGCAGCTTCGGACTAGCGGCGCCAGATACGCAGTATTTT
CDR3 protein: CASSFGLAAPDTQYF

V gene: TRBV5-6
J gene: TRBJ2-3
clone size: .
D gene: .
CDR3 DNA: TGTGCCAGCAGCTCCGGGACCGAGGGCACAGATACGCAGTATTTT
CDR3 protein: CASSSGTEGTDTQYF

V gene: TRBV2
J gene: TRBJ1-5
clone size: few
D gene: .
CDR3 DNA: TGTGCCAGCAATTCCCGGGACAGCAATCAGCCCCAGCATTTT
CDR3 protein: CASNSRDSNQPQHF

V gene: TRBV7-9
J gene: TRBJ1-2
clone size: .
D gene: TRBD1
CDR3 DNA: TGTGCCAGCAGCCCCCGGACAGGGACAGATGGCTACACCTTC
CDR3 protein: CASSPRTGTDGYTF

V gene: TRBV2
J gene: TRBJ1-6
clone size: many
D gene: TRBD1
CDR3 DNA: TGTGCCAGCAGACTGATACAGGGGGTTCAGAGCTCCTATAATTCACCCCTCCACTTT
CDR3 protein: CASRLIQGVQSSYNSPLHF

V gene: TRBV11-3
J gene: TRBJ2-7
clone size: .
D gene: TRBD1
CDR3 DNA: TGTGCCAGCAGCCCCCCGGGACAGAGGTACTACGAGCAGTACTTC
CDR3 protein: CASSPPGQRYYEQYF

V gene: TRBV2
J gene: TRBJ2-1
clone size: once
D gene: TRBD2
CDR3 DNA: TGTGCCAGCAGGACGGGAGGGCCAGACAATGAGCAGTTCTTC
CDR3 protein: CASRTGGPDNEQFF

V gene: TRBV4-1
J gene: TRBJ2-7
clone size: few
D gene: .
CDR3 DNA: TGCGCCAGCAGCCAAGGGACAGTCTACGAGCAGTACTTC
CDR3 protein: CASSQGTVYEQYF

V gene: TRBV5-4
J gene: TRBJ2-7
clone size: few
D gene: TRBD1
CDR3 DNA: TGTGCCAGCAGCTTAAGGGACAGGGCCTACGAGCAGTACTTC
CDR3 protein: CASSLRDRAYEQYF

V gene: TRBV7-2
J gene: TRBJ2-1
clone size: few
D gene: TRBD2
CDR3 DNA: TGTGCCAGCAGCCCCGGGGAGGGAGGGAGAAATGAGCAGTTCTTC
CDR3 protein: CASSPGEGGRNEQFF

V gene: TRBV28
J gene: TRBJ2-3
clone size: .
D gene: .
CDR3 DNA: TGTGCCAGCAGTCCACAGGGTTCAGATACGCAGTATTTT
CDR3 protein: CASSPQGSDTQYF

V gene: TRBV30
J gene: TRBJ2-1
clone size: .
D gene: .
CDR3 DNA: TGTGCCTGGAGTAACGAGCACAATGAGCAGTTCTTC
CDR3 protein: CAWSNEHNEQFF

V gene: TRBV9
J gene: TRBJ2-3
clone size: .
D gene: TRBD1
CDR3 DNA: TGTGCCAGCAGCGGGGGACAGGCCCACACAGATACGCAGTATTTT
CDR3 protein: CASSGGQAHTDTQYF

V gene: TRBV7-2
J gene: TRBJ1-5
clone size: few
D gene: .
CDR3 DNA: TGTGCCAGCAGGATAAATAGCAATCAGCCCCAGCATTTT
CDR3 protein: CASRINSNQPQHF

V gene: TRBV9
J gene: TRBJ2-4
clone size: .
D gene: TRBD2
CDR3 DNA: TGTGCCAGCAGCGAGGGGATCGGGAGGGAGGGGGACATTCAGTACTTC
CDR3 protein: CASSEGIGREGDIQYF

V gene: TRBV9
J gene: TRBJ1-1
clone size: once
D gene: .
CDR3 DNA: TGTGCCAGCAGCGTAGCTGGAGGCCGGAACACTGAAGCTTTCTTT
CDR3 protein: CASSVAGGRNTEAFF

V gene: TRBV10-3
J gene: TRBJ1-6
clone size: .
D gene: .
CDR3 DNA: TGTGCCAACGCCGCCGCTTCCTATAATTCACCCCTCCACTTT
CDR3 protein: CANAAASYNSPLHF

V gene: TRBV11-3
J gene: TRBJ2-5
clone size: .
D gene: .
CDR3 DNA: TGTGCCAGCAGCGCGACAGGGAGGGAGACCCAGTACTTC
CDR3 protein: CASSATGRETQYF

V gene: TRBV19
J gene: TRBJ2-3
clone size: .
D gene: .
CDR3 DNA: TGTGCCAGTAGTACGGACAGCACAGATACGCAGTATTTT
CDR3 protein: CASSTDSTDTQYF

V gene: TRBV30
J gene: TRBJ1-2
clone size: .
D gene: TRBD1
CDR3 DNA: TGTGCCTGGAGTGAGGGGGCGTATGGCTACACCTTC
CDR3 protein: CAWSEGAYGYTF